This T cell receptor (beta chain) was captured in a study of response to subunit inactivated influenza vaccine. Study-level findings and limits: Researchers suggested that each seasonal influenza vaccination recruits few new T cells.

TCRdb fed the RT-PCR reads into MiXCR, producing one record per CDR3 protein. Of hundreds of thousands of distinct CDR3 sequences in the sample, 6% to 9% were seen once. Ten or more counts support this clonotype. Antigen unknown. CDR3 size: 12 residues. Germline CDR1 is SQVTM and CDR2 is ANQGSEA. Losses at the gene ends were 5 bases for V and 3 bases for J; bases not matched to a gene: 4. The V and J genes are TRBV29-1 and TRBJ2-7; 7 bases align to TRBD2. The material sequenced was PBMCs from blood, taken less than 30 months after vaccination. This clonotype was obtained from a man between 50 and 75 years old who received an inactivated influenza vaccine. CDR3 region: CSVSRDYYEQYF. In DNA form, the CDR3 reads TGCAGCGTTAGCCGGGACTACTACGAGCAGTACTTC.